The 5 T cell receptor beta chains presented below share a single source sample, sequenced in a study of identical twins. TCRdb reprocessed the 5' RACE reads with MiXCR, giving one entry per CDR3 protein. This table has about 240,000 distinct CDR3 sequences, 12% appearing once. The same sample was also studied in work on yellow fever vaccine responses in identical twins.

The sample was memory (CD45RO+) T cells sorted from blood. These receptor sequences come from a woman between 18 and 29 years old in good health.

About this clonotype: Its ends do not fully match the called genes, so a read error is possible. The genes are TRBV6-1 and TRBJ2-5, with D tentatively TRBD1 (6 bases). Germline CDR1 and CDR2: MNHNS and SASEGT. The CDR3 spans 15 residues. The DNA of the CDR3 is TGTGCCAGCAGTGGAGGCCGACAGGCGGTAGAGACCCGGTACTTC. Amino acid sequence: CASSGGRQAVETRYF.

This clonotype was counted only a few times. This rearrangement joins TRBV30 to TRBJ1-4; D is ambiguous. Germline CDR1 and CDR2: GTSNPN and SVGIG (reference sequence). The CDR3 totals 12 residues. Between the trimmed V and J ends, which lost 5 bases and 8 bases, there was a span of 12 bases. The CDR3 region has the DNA TGTGCCTGGGGCGACTCACCCGAAAAACTGTTTTTT. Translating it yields CAWGDSPEKLFF.

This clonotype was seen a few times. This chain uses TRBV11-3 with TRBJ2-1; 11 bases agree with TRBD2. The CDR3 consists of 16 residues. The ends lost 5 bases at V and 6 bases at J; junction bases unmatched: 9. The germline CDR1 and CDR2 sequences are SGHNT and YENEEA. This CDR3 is CASSLIAGGPGNEQFF. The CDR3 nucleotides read TGTGCCAGCAGCCTTATAGCGGGAGGGCCCGGCAATGAGCAGTTCTTC. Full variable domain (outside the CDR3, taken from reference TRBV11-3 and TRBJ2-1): EAGVVQSPRYKIIEKKQPVAFWCNPISGHNTLYWYLQNLGQGPELLIRYENEEAVDDSQLPKDRFSAERLKGVDSTLKIQPAELGDSAVYLCASSLIAGGPGNEQFFGPGTRLTVL.

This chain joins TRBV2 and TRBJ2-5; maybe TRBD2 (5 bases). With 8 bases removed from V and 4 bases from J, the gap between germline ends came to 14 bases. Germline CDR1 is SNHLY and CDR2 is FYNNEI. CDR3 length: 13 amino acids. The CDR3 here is CASGRSLGETQYF. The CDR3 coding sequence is TGTGCCAGCGGGAGAAGCCTGGGAGAGACCCAGTACTTC.

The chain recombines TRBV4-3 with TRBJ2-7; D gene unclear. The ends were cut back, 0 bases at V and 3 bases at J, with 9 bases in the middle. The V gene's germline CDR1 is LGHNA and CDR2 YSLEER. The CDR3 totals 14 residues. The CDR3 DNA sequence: TGCGCCAGCAGCCAAGACTTCGGAATCTACGAGCAGTACTTC. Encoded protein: CASSQDFGIYEQYF.